Sequencing of this T cell receptor (beta chain) was carried out in a study of T cells after posttransplantation cyclophosphamide. The germline gives CDR1 MNHEY, CDR2 SMNVEV (reference sequence). Trimming pared 2 bases from V and 1 base from J, leaving 8 bases between. This CDR3 contains 14 residues. Data came from immunoSEQ multiplex PCR; TCRdb stores just in-frame clones and leaves some out. The table lists 66,000 or so clones, about 93% of them singletons. To note about this clone: Its target is not known.

Study results and limitations: Skin or GI-infiltrating T cells shared few TRB sequences with blood. TRB clonality was highly associated with recipient CMV seropositivity and reactivation.

On the day of bone marrow donation, the related graft donor provided peripheral blood. This receptor was obtained from a woman aged 30 to 39 in good health and a related stem cell transplant donor. The chain uses TRBV27 and TRBJ1-1; D is unresolved. The sample taken for sequencing was PBMCs. The CDR3 DNA reads TGTGCCAGCAGTTTAAACGGCAGGAACACTGAAGCTTTCTTT. It translates to CASSLNGRNTEAFF.